This T cell receptor (beta chain) emerged from a study of long-term antiretroviral therapy in people with HIV. Overall study: Earliest sampling preceded the 2015 immediate-ART recommendation by about a decade.

Version v3.0 of the immunoSEQ assay was performed at survey level. The protocol was immunoSEQ multiplex PCR, while the TCRdb copy is restricted to in-frame clones and leaves out a portion. Found here are some 14,000 clones, more than 75% of them singletons; the top ten hold roughly a quarter. Inclusion required at least two post-ART and at least one pre-ART PBMC samples. Participants living with HIV all received treatment in the United States. Trimming left V 3 bases short and J 0 bases short, with 9 bases between. The CDR3 covers 15 residues. Germline V lookup: CDR1 LNHDA, CDR2 SQIVND (reference sequence).

V and J are TRBV19 and TRBJ2-4, with TRBD1 as a possible D gene (6 bases). Source: unsorted PBMCs, taken 3.1 years after starting antiretroviral therapy. The clonotype was recovered from a man aged 40-49 years with HIV. The CDR3 DNA sequence: TGTGCCAGTAGTATGGGGGCAGTAGCCAAAAACATTCAGTACTTC. This gives the protein CASSMGAVAKNIQYF. Supplemented by reference TRBV19 and TRBJ2-4, the full variable domain reads DGGITQSPKYLFRKEGQNVTLSCEQNLNHDAMYWYRQDPGQGLRLIYYSQIVNDFQKGDIAEGYSVSREKKESFPLTVTSAQKNPTAFYLCASSMGAVAKNIQYFGAGTRLSVL.